A single sample is the source of the 12 T cell receptor delta chains below, sequenced in a study of γδ T cells in repeated Plasmodium falciparum infection. TCRdb re-processed the multiplex PCR reads using CATT. The table records roughly 48,000 delta-chain clones, roughly 1.5% of them present only once. Vgamma9/Vdelta2+ and Vdelta2-negative gammadelta T cells were flow-sorted from PBMC for bulk sequencing. The sequenced sample was gamma-delta T cells from blood. The origin of the receptors is a pool of human donors (malaria-infected and uninfected, not separated).

This clone occurred a few times. TCRdb lists the protein of a much larger clone for this DNA, which differs at residue 8, so this is likely a read error; the protein given here is translated from the DNA itself. The CDR3 region is CALGEGLYTVYTDKLIF. The DNA for the CDR3 is TGTGCTCTTGGGGAGGGTCTCTATACGGTGTACACCGATAAACTCATCTTT. The chain combines TRDV1 with TRDJ1, with D maybe TRDD3 (5 bases). As TCRdb names no J gene, one was assigned here on the basis of a DNA match to germline. The V gene lost 3 bases and the J gene lost 0 bases, with 17 bases spanning the gap. Germline-derived CDR1 and CDR2 are TSWWSYY and QGS. This CDR3 has 17 residues.

This clone has more than one count but fewer than ten. The protein recorded in TCRdb matches a much larger clone and deviates from this DNA's translation at residue 20, suggesting a read error; the protein here is obtained by translating the DNA. J gene calling gave no result, while the V gene is TRDV1; TRDD3 was called by the table and not checked on the DNA. This CDR3 is 21 amino acids long. Germline V CDR1 and CDR2: TSWWSYY, QGS. CDR3 bases: TGTGCTCTTGGGGATCCTCCTTCCTCCCGGGACTGGGGGATGTACACCGATAAACTCACCTTT. Its protein product is CALGDPPSSRDWGMYTDKLTF.

Concerning this clone: The TCRdb protein comes from a much larger clone and disagrees with this DNA's translation at residue 5, likely due to a read error; the protein given here is derived from the DNA. CDR3 loop: CALGKKAILGEIYTDKLIF. The CDR3 DNA follows: TGTGCTCTTGGGAAAAAGGCGATACTGGGGGAGATATACACCGATAAACTCATCTTT. The chain uses TRDV1 and TRDJ1, with 9 bases aligning to TRDD3. TCRdb does not report a J gene; here it was assigned by matching the DNA to germline references. This CDR3 contains 19 residues. V was pared by 5 bases and J by 0 bases, with 16 bases of the junction left unmatched. Germline V gives CDR1 TSWWSYY, CDR2 QGS.

This clone was seen only a few times. TCRdb pairs this DNA with a much larger clone's protein that differs at residue 7, likely a read error; the protein shown was translated from the DNA. The CDR3 nucleotides read TGTGCTCTTGGGGAACTGCCGACCACTGGCCATAAACTCATCTTT. This sequence encodes CALGELPTTGHKLIF. V and J are TRDV1 and TRDJ1; perhaps TRDD3 as D (5 bases). V was clipped by 0 bases and J by 6 bases, with 14 bases between them. This CDR3 is built from 15 residues. CDR1 TSWWSYY and CDR2 QGS come from the germline V gene.

This clone came up a few times. This DNA translates differently at residue 19 from the TCRdb protein, which is that of a much larger clone; a read error is likely, and the protein shown is the DNA's own translation. CDR3 in amino acids: CALGELKGYWGIRNRANKPIF. CDR3 sequence (DNA): TGTGCTCTTGGGGAACTCAAAGGGTACTGGGGGATACGAAATAGAGCCAATAAACCCATCTTT. The gene calls are TRDV1 and TRDJ1, with 13 bases identical to TRDD3. Germline V gene sequence: CDR1 TSWWSYY, CDR2 QGS. The CDR3 is 21 amino acids.

This clone was seen more than once but under ten times. A far larger clone is off by one base, so a read error is likely. The identical CDR3 is also encoded by other nucleotide sequences in the sample. The chain has TRDV1 and TRDJ1, with TRDD3 identical over 9 bases. No J gene is reported in TCRdb; it was inferred here by comparing the DNA with germline. CDR1 and CDR2 (germline): TSWWSYY, QGS. CDR3 length: 18 amino acids. Trimming took 3 bases from V and 1 from J; bases not matched to a gene: 12. CDR3 residues: CALGEHRGIPFCTDKLIF. In DNA, the CDR3 is TGTGCTCTTGGGGAGCACAGGGGGATACCCTTTTGCACCGATAAACTCATCTTT.

This clone was detected only a few times. A read error is possible here, since a much larger clone lies one base away. Other DNA sequences in this sample translate to the same CDR3. This rearrangement joins TRDV2 to TRDJ3, with 9 bases fitting TRDD3. The J gene was missing in TCRdb and was found by matching the end of the DNA to germline. The CDR3 runs 21 residues. Germline V gene lookup returns CDR1 GEAIGNYY and CDR2 EKD. The CDR3 region has the DNA TGTGCCTGTGACCCTGCAGGGGGATACCAAGCTGTCTCCTGGGACACCAGACAGATGTTTTTC. It translates to CACDPAGGYQAVSWDTRQMFF.

A few counts support this clone. TCRdb's entry gives the protein of a much larger clone, which mismatches this DNA's translation at residue 12, likely from a read error; the protein reported here is translated from the DNA. CDR3 region: CALGGSTRRDSAYTDKLIF. The CDR3, as DNA: TGTGCTCTTGGGGGCTCTACCCGTCGGGACAGTGCTTACACCGATAAACTCATCTTT. V gene TRDV1 combines with J gene TRDJ1; D unresolved. The CDR3 covers 19 residues. CDR1 and CDR2 (germline): TSWWSYY, QGS. Trimming took off 4 bases at V and 0 bases at J, with 24 bases between the two ends.

Of note for this clone: The translation of this DNA and the TCRdb protein of a much larger clone differ at residue 5, probably owing to a read error; the protein shown here is translated from the DNA. The chain recombines TRDV2 with TRDJ1, with 12 bases aligning to TRDD3. TCRdb supplies no J gene; here it was assigned by aligning the nucleotide sequence to germline. Germline CDR1 GEAIGNYY, CDR2 EKD. V was pared by 3 bases and J by 0 bases, with 13 bases of the junction left unmatched. CDR3 length: 19 amino acids. CDR3 region: CACDAGIWGIRGYTDKLIF. CDR3 sequence (DNA): TGTGCCTGTGACGCCGGGATCTGGGGGATACGCGGGTACACCGATAAACTCATCTTT.

In regard to this clone: TCRdb assigns this DNA the protein of a much larger clone, which departs from its translation at residue 7; this likely reflects a read error, and the protein shown comes from translating the DNA. The chain has TRDV1 and TRDJ1; D is unresolved. TCRdb offers no J gene call, so here the DNA was matched to germline to obtain one. The germline V gene encodes CDR1 TSWWSYY and CDR2 QGS. The CDR3 runs 15 residues. Trimming took off 2 bases at V and 0 bases at J, with 10 bases between the two ends. DNA for the CDR3: TGTGCTCTTGGGGAAGGAGAGTGGTACACCGATAAACTCATCTTT. Its translation is CALGEGEWYTDKLIF.

This clone showed up just a few times. Since a far larger clone is one base different, this is likely a read error. This chain joins TRDV1 and TRDJ1; 9 bases match TRDD2. The J gene is not listed in TCRdb, so it was assigned here from a DNA match to germline. The CDR3 sequence is 19 residues long. Looked up from germline, CDR1 is TSWWSYY and CDR2 is QGS. For the CDR3, the DNA is TGTGCTCTTGGCGAACGGCCTTCCTACATTGGGGGCCCCACCGATAAACTCATCTTT. Amino acids: CALGERPSYIGGPTDKLIF.

Note on this clone: A read error likely explains why the TCRdb protein, taken from a much larger clone, differs from this DNA's translation at residue 9; the protein shown is translated from the DNA. V usage is TRDV1 and J usage is TRDJ1, with D unclear. Germline matching of the DNA provided the J gene here, since TCRdb leaves it blank. This CDR3 is built from 15 residues. V dropped 1 base and J dropped 2 bases, with 11 bases sitting between them. From germline, CDR1 is TSWWSYY and CDR2 QGS. The CDR3 region is CALGERRGLTDKLIF. The DNA for the CDR3 is TGTGCTCTTGGGGAACGGAGGGGTTTGACCGATAAACTCATCTTT.